Listed below are T cell receptor beta chains from one sample, sequenced in a study of cytomegalovirus exposure and HLA in healthy donors. Libraries were prepared by immunoSEQ multiplex PCR; TCRdb keeps only in-frame clonotypes and omits some of them. The table has fewer than 110,000 clones, roughly 76% seen once; the top ten hold about 2.5%. Sequences were obtained from PBMCs. These receptors all come from a man in his late teens or twenties in good health and CMV-seronegative. Each CDR3 is given with its conserved first and last residue. Each record gives: D gene, V gene, J gene, CDR3 length, clone size, CDR3 protein, CDR3 DNA. D genes are given only for firm matches. The size entry is marked missing in some rows and otherwise reads once, few, many or a size class.

NA	TRBV4-2	TRBJ2-7	15	NA	CASSHNSKPAYEQYF	TGTGCCAGCAGCCACAACAGCAAGCCCGCCTACGAGCAGTACTTC
NA	TRBV7-8	TRBJ2-5	13	NA	CASCLGPQETQYF	TGTGCCTCGTGCTTGGGCCCCCAAGAGACCCAGTACTTC
TRBD2	TRBV18	TRBJ2-1	17	NA	CASSPRPGTSGYNEQFF	TGTGCCAGCTCACCACGGCCCGGGACTAGCGGCTACAATGAGCAGTTCTTC
NA	TRBV10-2	TRBJ2-4	14	NA	CASRPVLAKNIQYF	TGCGCCAGCAGACCCGTACTAGCCAAAAACATTCAGTACTTC
TRBD1	TRBV29-1	TRBJ1-1	13	NA	CSVGTGVNTEAFF	TGCAGCGTGGGGACAGGGGTTAACACTGAAGCTTTCTTT
NA	TRBV7-9	TRBJ2-6	15	NA	CASSPDGSGANVLTF	TGTGCCAGCAGCCCCGACGGGTCTGGGGCCAACGTCCTGACTTTC
TRBD2	TRBV5-4	TRBJ2-3	14	NA	CASSLAERTDTQYF	TGTGCCAGCAGTCTAGCGGAGCGCACAGATACGCAGTATTTT
NA	TRBV2	TRBJ1-2	12	once	CAIPGRTYGYPF	TGTGCCATCCCGGGAAGGACCTATGGCTACCCCTTC
NA	TRBV7-8	TRBJ1-1	14	once	CASSLDGKNTEAFF	TGTGCCAGCAGCTTGGACGGGAAGAACACTGAAGCTTTCTTT
NA	TRBV19	TRBJ2-2	14	NA	CASMQGRNTGELFF	TGTGCCAGTATGCAGGGGCGGAACACCGGGGAGCTGTTTTTT
TRBD1	TRBV2	TRBJ2-7	15	once	CASSEIGTGTYEQYF	TGTGCCAGCAGTGAGATTGGGACAGGGACCTACGAGCAGTACTTC
NA	TRBV4-2	TRBJ1-4	16	NA	CASSLTGSGANEKLFF	TGTGCCAGCAGCCTAACCGGGAGTGGAGCTAATGAAAAACTGTTTTTT
NA	TRBV2	TRBJ2-1	15	few	CASSPLVGVGNEQFF	TGTGCCAGCAGTCCACTAGTCGGGGTCGGGAATGAGCAGTTCTTC
NA	TRBV11-3	TRBJ2-2	13	NA	CASSLVPTGELFF	TGTGCCAGCAGCTTAGTTCCTACCGGGGAGCTGTTTTTT
TRBD1	TRBV5-5	TRBJ1-2	13	NA	CASSRTGDYGYTF	TGTGCCAGCAGCCGCACAGGGGATTATGGCTACACCTTC
TRBD2	TRBV7-8	TRBJ2-7	14	NA	CASSLRTRIAEQYF	TGTGCCAGCAGCTTAAGGACTAGAATAGCCGAGCAGTACTTC
TRBD1	TRBV14	TRBJ1-6	15	few	CASSLLTGRNSPLHF	TGTGCCAGCAGCCTCCTGACAGGGAGAAATTCACCCCTCCACTTT
NA	TRBV15	TRBJ2-3	15	NA	CATSSVAEFTDTQYF	TGTGCCACCAGCAGTGTAGCCGAATTCACAGATACGCAGTATTTT
TRBD2	TRBV6-1	TRBJ2-2	13	NA	CASKRGDTGELFF	TGTGCCAGTAAGCGGGGGGACACCGGGGAGCTGTTTTTT
NA	TRBV20-1	TRBJ2-7	11	NA	CSANRDYEQYF	TGCAGTGCTAACCGGGACTACGAGCAGTACTTC
NA	TRBV7-9	TRBJ2-3	16	NA	CASSLDLGGFTDTQYF	TGTGCCAGCAGCTTAGACCTGGGGGGATTCACAGATACGCAGTATTTT
TRBD2	TRBV28	TRBJ2-1	17	NA	CASTTSGETSSYNEQFF	TGTGCCAGCACCACTAGCGGGGAAACGAGCTCCTACAATGAGCAGTTCTTC
NA	TRBV28	TRBJ2-7	14	NA	CASSFPGANYEQYF	TGTGCCAGCAGTTTTCCAGGGGCGAACTACGAGCAGTACTTC
NA	TRBV4-3	TRBJ2-3	14	NA	CASSHGTRADTQYF	TGCGCCAGCAGCCATGGTACCCGTGCGGATACGCAGTATTTT
NA	TRBV19	TRBJ2-5	15	NA	CASSTRQASWETQYF	TGTGCCAGTAGTACCCGACAGGCGAGTTGGGAGACCCAGTACTTC
NA	TRBV5-4	TRBJ2-5	15	NA	CASSLAGGIQETQYF	TGTGCCAGCAGCTTAGCGGGCGGGATTCAAGAGACCCAGTACTTC
NA	TRBV4-2	TRBJ1-5	15	NA	CASSQDGGENQPQHF	TGTGCCAGCAGCCAGGACGGGGGAGAGAATCAGCCCCAGCATTTT
NA	TRBV2	TRBJ2-2	15	NA	CASRRSGIDGGELFF	TGTGCCAGCAGGCGGTCGGGGATAGACGGGGGGGAGCTGTTTTTT
NA	TRBV15	TRBJ1-1	14	NA	CATSRDKQGRRAFF	TGTGCCACCAGCAGAGATAAGCAGGGAAGGCGCGCTTTCTTT
TRBD2	TRBV5-1	TRBJ2-1	15	NA	CASSSLLAGGNEQFF	TGCGCCAGCAGCTCACTTTTGGCGGGGGGGAATGAGCAGTTCTTC
NA	TRBV19	TRBJ2-7	13	NA	CASSIEQSYEQYF	TGTGCCAGTAGTATTGAACAGTCCTACGAGCAGTACTTC
NA	TRBV6-1	TRBJ2-1	13	NA	CASGPLGYNEQFF	TGTGCCAGCGGGCCCCTGGGCTACAATGAGCAGTTCTTC
TRBD2	TRBV5-1	TRBJ2-2	17	NA	CASSKRTSGSNTGELFF	TGCGCCAGCAGCAAACGGACTAGCGGGTCGAACACCGGGGAGCTGTTTTTT